The source of this T cell receptor beta chain is a study of spatial heterogeneity in lung cancer (dated by TCRdb to between 2018 and 2020). Regarding the research as a whole: More beta-chain than alpha-chain transcripts were consistently detected, likely reflecting higher beta-chain transcript abundance. In the raw uncorrected reads, each unique combination of TCR and UMI appeared more than ten times on average. The study quantitatively compared TCR alpha and beta repertoires across multiple tumor regions, matched nontumor lung and blood in non-small cell lung cancer. The study linked features of the TCR repertoire to counts of nonsynonymous mutations, which were determined by whole-exome sequencing of tumor tissue. At surgery, 200 or so tumor regions, around 67 matched nontumor lung samples and 56 PBMC samples were TCR-sequenced for both alpha and beta chains.

This specimen's time point label, interpreted: sample taken at primary tumor resection. Donors were under 95 patients with early-stage, untreated non-small cell lung cancer from the lung TRACERx cohort. Whole RNA extracted from tumor and nontumor lung tissue, or from cryopreserved PBMC samples, was used for TCR sequencing without cell sorting. Patients were selected for TCR sequencing only if sufficient RNA was available from at least two tumor regions. Preparation of the library involved 5' RACE. The sequencing machine was a NextSeq 500. The TCR library protocol attached a unique molecular identifier to each TCR cDNA molecule to allow correction of PCR and sequencing errors. In the source study's methods: Decombinator tools were used for TCR identification, UMI-based error correction and CDR3 extraction. TCRs above a frequency of 2 per 1,000, corresponding to the top 1% of the tumor frequency distribution, were defined as expanded. Each repertoire was subsampled 100 times to 5,000 TCRs, after which Renyi diversity was computed with the R vegan package. CDR3 similarity networks were constructed using string-kernel similarity of amino acid triplets, with links drawn between CDR3s whose pairwise similarity was above 0.82. TCRdb itself trimmed the public reads at Q25 with fastp, ran MiXCR and retained productive beta chains. A single entry per CDR3 protein holds the most common genes and DNA from its merged rows. The authors' filters were not applied to this entry. The sample profile shows around 87,000 distinct CDR3 sequences; approximately 12% of them were found once. The biggest ten clones account for more than 40% of the sample.

For this clonotype: This receptor's antigen is unknown. Base-call qualities are not available, and no considerably larger clone is one nucleotide away.

The paper's findings and limits, for the study overall: Confirming at a functional level the hypothesis that regional TCRs recognize regional mutations was considered to require additional single-cell paired TCR alpha and beta sequencing. Ubiquitous expanded tumor TCRs showed up in blood more often at tumor resection than at routine follow-up.

The cysteine opens and the phenylalanine closes a CDR3 of 15 amino acids. The kept DNA is CDR3 alone, 45 bases in frame from the first base. The germline V gene encodes CDR1 GTSNPN and CDR2 SVGIG (reference sequence). A distance of 13 bases separates the germline ends of V and J, which lose 2 bases and 2 bases respectively. This sample comprised PBMCs, obtained at surgery. This receptor was taken from a male donor with early-stage non-small cell lung cancer. The chain couples TRBV30 to TRBJ1-5; the D gene is not confidently resolved. The nucleotide sequence is given as TGTGCCTGGAGTACGGAGAGTTACGGCAATCAGCCCCAGCATTTT. Its protein reads: CAWSTESYGNQPQHF.